A single sample is the source of the 5 T cell receptor beta chains below, sequenced in a study of Graves' ophthalmopathy and Graves' hyperthyroidism. RNA transcripts were the source from which TCR beta CDR3 regions were amplified. The first-round RT-PCR employed HTBI primers together with the Qiagen OneStep RT-PCR kit. A multiplex PCR was then performed as the second round. Each CDR3 protein gets one entry after TCRdb re-called the multiplex PCR reads with MiXCR. The data contain about 700,000 distinct CDR3 sequences, about two fifths of them singletons. Sample: peripheral blood. Source of these receptors: an adult man with Graves' ophthalmopathy.

This clonotype was picked up many times. The V gene is TRBV7-9, the J gene TRBJ2-7, with 8 nucleotides matching TRBD1. V lost 6 bases to trimming and J lost 2 bases; unmatched junction nucleotides: 6. The CDR3 consists of 14 residues. The germline V gene encodes CDR1 SEHNR and CDR2 FQNEAQ (reference sequence). CDR3 sequence reads: CASRPGQGPYEQYF. CDR3 bases: TGTGCCAGCAGGCCAGGACAGGGCCCCTACGAGCAGTACTTC.

This clonotype was found many times. V gene TRBV19 combines with J gene TRBJ2-7; 8 bases are a match to TRBD1. Per germline, CDR1 LNHDA and CDR2 SQIVND (reference sequence). V dropped 3 bases and J dropped 4; count of bases not matched to a gene: 11. This CDR3 has 16 amino acids. The CDR3 nucleotides are TGTGCCAGTAGTATCGCCGCGACAGGGGACCTTTACGAGCAGTACTTC. Residues: CASSIAATGDLYEQYF. Drawing the rest from reference TRBV19 and TRBJ2-7, the complete variable domain is DGGITQSPKYLFRKEGQNVTLSCEQNLNHDAMYWYRQDPGQGLRLIYYSQIVNDFQKGDIAEGYSVSREKKESFPLTVTSAQKNPTAFYLCASSIAATGDLYEQYFGPGTRLTVT.

At least ten counts were recorded for this clonotype. The J gene is TRBJ1-6, the V gene TRBV6-1; 9 bases are shared with TRBD1. The CDR3 runs to 15 residues. Germline-derived CDR1 and CDR2 are MNHNS and SASEGT. The V and J ends lost 1 base and 9 bases, in that order; junction bases with no gene match: 4. The CDR3 is CASSEEGQGSSPLHF. The DNA of the CDR3 is TGTGCCAGCAGTGAAGAAGGACAGGGGAGTTCACCCCTCCACTTT.

This clonotype was seen ten or more times. This chain connects TRBV9 to TRBJ1-2; 7 positions match TRBD1. Germline lookup yields CDR1 SGDLS and CDR2 YYNGEE. V was pared by 3 bases and J by 4 bases, with 15 bases of the junction left unmatched. The CDR3 extends over 17 amino acids. This chain's CDR3 is CASSALGRGVSGYGYTF. The CDR3 region has the DNA TGTGCCAGCAGCGCGTTGGGCAGGGGGGTTTCGGGCTATGGCTACACCTTC. The whole variable domain, remainder taken from reference TRBV9 and TRBJ1-2, is DSGVTQTPKHLITATGQRVTLRCSPRSGDLSVYWYQQSLDQGLQFLIQYYNGEERAKGNILERFSAQQFPDLHSELNLSSLELGDSALYFCASSALGRGVSGYGYTFGSGTRLTVV.

This rearrangement joins TRBV9 to TRBJ1-6; D gene unclear. Germline CDR1 SGDLS, CDR2 YYNGEE. V was trimmed by 3 bases and J by 3 bases, leaving 13 bases between them. The CDR3 contains 16 residues. In nucleotides, the CDR3 is TGTGCCAGCAGCGGATCGGGGTTAGTCTATAATTCACCCCTCCACTTT. This codes for CASSGSGLVYNSPLHF.